The 4 T cell receptor beta chains given below trace back to one sample, sequenced in a study of blood T cells in healthy people across ages. Next came a second PCR, run for about 6 to 11 cycles, which used a sample-barcoded 5' primer along with a J-beta primer mix. Using its own MiXCR run on the 5' RACE reads, TCRdb lists one record per CDR3 protein. The sample has 800,000 to 950,000 distinct CDR3 sequences; 25% to 30% are singletons. This same sample was also taken into another study, of T cells of mothers and their children.

Sequencing was performed on blood. The receptors come from a middle-aged woman in good health.

This clonotype was recorded many times. Germline is not matched at one junction end, which may reflect a read error. The chain couples TRBV29-1 to TRBJ2-7, with D unclear. CDR3 length: 10 residues. The germline V gene has CDR1 SQVTM and CDR2 ANQGSEA. CDR3 sequence reads: CSVLSYGQYF. Written as DNA, the CDR3 is TGCAGCGTGTTATCTTACGGGCAGTACTTC.

This clonotype was seen repeatedly, ten times or more. CDR3 sequence (DNA): TGTGCCAGCAGTTTTCAGGCAGGGATCTCCTACGAGCAGTACTTC. Translation gives CASSFQAGISYEQYF. The rearrangement joins TRBV12-3 or TRBV12-4 to TRBJ2-7; TRBD1 is a possible D gene (5 bases). The CDR3 sequence is 15 residues long. Trimming took 3 bases from V and 0 from J, leaving 12 bases between them.

The chain is built from TRBV30 and TRBJ1-5; no definite D call. The germline gives CDR1 GTSNPN, CDR2 SVGIG (reference sequence). The CDR3 totals 13 residues. V was cut by 1 base and J by 1 base, with 5 bases left in between. CDR3 coding DNA: TGTGCCTGGAGTGGGGAAAGCAATCAGCCCCAGCATTTT. Protein sequence: CAWSGESNQPQHF.

This chain links TRBV5-1 with TRBJ2-1; 9 bases are a match to TRBD1. The junction had 2 bases not matched to a gene; V was cut back by 4 bases and J by 3 bases. This CDR3 contains 14 residues. CDR1 is SGHRS and CDR2 is YFSETQ in the germline V gene. In DNA form, the CDR3 reads TGCGCCAGCAGCGTGGACAGGGGCTACAATGAGCAGTTCTTC. Translating it yields CASSVDRGYNEQFF.